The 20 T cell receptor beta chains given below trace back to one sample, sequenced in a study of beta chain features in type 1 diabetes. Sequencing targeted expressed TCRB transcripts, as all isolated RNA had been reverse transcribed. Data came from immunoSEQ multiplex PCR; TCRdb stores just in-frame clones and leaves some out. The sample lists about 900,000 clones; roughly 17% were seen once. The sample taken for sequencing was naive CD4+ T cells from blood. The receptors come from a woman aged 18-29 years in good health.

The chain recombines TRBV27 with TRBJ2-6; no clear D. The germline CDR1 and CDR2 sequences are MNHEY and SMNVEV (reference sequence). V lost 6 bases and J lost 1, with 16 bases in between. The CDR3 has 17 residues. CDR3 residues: CASSPREVGSGANVLTF. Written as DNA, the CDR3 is TGTGCCAGCAGCCCCCGTGAAGTTGGGTCTGGGGCCAACGTCCTGACTTTC.

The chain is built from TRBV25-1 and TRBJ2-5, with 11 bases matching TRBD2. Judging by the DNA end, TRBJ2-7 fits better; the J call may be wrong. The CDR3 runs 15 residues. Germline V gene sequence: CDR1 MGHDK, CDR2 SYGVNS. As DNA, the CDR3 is TGTGCCAGCAGTGAATCGGGACTAGCGGATTACGAGCAGTACTTC. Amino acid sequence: CASSESGLADYEQYF.

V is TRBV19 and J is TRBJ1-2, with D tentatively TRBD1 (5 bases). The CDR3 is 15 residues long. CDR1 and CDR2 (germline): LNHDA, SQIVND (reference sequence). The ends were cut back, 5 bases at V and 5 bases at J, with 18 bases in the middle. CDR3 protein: CASSLRRDGTYGYTF. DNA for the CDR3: TGTGCCAGTAGTCTAAGACGGGACGGAACGTATGGCTACACCTTC.

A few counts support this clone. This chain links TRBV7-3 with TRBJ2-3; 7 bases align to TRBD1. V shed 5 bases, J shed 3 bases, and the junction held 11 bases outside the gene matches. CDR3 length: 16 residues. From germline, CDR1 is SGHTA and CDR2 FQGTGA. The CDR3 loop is CASSPRQGGRTDTQYF. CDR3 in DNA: TGTGCCAGCAGCCCTCGACAGGGTGGTAGGACAGATACGCAGTATTTT.

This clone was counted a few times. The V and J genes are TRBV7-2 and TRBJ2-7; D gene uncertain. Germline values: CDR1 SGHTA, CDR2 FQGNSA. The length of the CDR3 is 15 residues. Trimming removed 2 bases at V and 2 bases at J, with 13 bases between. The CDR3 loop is CASSLSIGGTYEQYF. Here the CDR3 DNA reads TGTGCCAGCAGCTTATCGATCGGTGGGACCTACGAGCAGTACTTC.

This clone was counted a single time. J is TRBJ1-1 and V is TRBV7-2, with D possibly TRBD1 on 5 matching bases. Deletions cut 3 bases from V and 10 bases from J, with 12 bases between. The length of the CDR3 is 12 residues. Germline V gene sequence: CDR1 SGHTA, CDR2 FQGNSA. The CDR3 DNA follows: TGTGCCAGCAGCTTGGGACCGGGGGTAGCTTTCTTT. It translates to CASSLGPGVAFF.

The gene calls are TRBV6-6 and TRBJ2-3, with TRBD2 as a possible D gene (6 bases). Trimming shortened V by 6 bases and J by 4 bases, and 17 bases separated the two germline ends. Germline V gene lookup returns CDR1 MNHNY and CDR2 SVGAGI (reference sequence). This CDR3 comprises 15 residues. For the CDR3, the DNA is TGTGCCAGCAGCCGTACTTTAGCGGAAGCAGATACGCAGTATTTT. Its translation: CASSRTLAEADTQYF.

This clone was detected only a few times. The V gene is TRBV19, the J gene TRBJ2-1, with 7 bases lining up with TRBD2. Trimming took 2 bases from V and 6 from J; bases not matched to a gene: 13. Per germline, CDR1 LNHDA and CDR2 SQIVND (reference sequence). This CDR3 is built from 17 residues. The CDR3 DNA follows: TGTGCCAGTAGTATATGGCATGGGCTAGCGGTTCCCAATGAGCAGTTCTTC. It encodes CASSIWHGLAVPNEQFF.

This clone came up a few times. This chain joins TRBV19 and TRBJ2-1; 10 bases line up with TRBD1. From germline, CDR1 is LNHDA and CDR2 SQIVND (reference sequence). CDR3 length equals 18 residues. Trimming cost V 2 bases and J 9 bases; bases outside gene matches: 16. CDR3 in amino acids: CASSIKPPGTGVSGEQFF. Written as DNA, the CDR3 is TGTGCCAGTAGTATAAAGCCACCCGGGACAGGGGTGTCGGGTGAGCAGTTCTTC.

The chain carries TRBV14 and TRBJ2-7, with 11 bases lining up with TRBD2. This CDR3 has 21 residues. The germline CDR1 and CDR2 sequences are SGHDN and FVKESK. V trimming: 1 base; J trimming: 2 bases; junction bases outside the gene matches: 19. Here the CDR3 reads CASSQVVMGLAEGDIAYEQYF. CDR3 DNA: TGTGCCAGCAGCCAAGTGGTTATGGGACTAGCGGAAGGGGATATTGCCTACGAGCAGTACTTC.

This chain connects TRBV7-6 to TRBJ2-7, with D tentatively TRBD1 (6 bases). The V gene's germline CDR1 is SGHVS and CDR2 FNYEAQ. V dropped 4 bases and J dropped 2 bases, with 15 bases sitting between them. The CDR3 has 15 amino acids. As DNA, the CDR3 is TGTGCCAGCAGCTCGGCTCCGGGACATACCTACGAGCAGTACTTC. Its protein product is CASSSAPGHTYEQYF.

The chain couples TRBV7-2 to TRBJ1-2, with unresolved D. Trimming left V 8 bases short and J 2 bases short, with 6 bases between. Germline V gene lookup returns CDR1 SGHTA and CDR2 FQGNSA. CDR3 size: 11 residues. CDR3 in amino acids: CASGKNYGYTF. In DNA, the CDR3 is TGTGCCAGCGGGAAGAACTATGGCTACACCTTC. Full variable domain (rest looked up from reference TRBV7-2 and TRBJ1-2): GAGVSQSPSNKVTEKGKDVELRCDPISGHTALYWYRQSLGQGLEFLIYFQGNSAPDKSGLPSDRFSAERTGGSVSTLTIQRTQQEDSAVYLCASGKNYGYTFGSGTRLTVV.

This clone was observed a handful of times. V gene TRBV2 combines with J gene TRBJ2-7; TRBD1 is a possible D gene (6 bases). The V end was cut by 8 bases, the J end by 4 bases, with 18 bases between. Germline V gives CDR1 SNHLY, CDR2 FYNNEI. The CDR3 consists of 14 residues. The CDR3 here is CASQDRLGVYEQYF. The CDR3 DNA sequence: TGTGCCAGCCAGGACAGACTGGGGGTTTACGAGCAGTACTTC.

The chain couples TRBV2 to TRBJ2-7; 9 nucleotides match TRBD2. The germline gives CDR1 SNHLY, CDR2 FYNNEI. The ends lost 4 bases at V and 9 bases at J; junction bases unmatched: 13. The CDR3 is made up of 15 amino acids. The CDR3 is CASSASASGAEGQYF. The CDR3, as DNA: TGTGCCAGCAGTGCCTCGGCTAGCGGGGCTGAAGGGCAGTACTTC.

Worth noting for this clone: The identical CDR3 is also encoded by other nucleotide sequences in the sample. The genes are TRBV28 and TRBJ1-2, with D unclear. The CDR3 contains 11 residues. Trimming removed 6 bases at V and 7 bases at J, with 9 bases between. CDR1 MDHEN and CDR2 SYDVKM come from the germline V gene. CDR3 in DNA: TGTGCCAGCAGCTTAGGGATTGGCTACACCTTC. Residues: CASSLGIGYTF.

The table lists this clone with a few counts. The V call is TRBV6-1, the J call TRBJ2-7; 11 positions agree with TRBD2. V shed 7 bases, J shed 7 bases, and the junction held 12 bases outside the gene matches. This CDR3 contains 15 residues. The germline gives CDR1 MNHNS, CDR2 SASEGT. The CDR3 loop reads CASIDRLAGIFEQYF. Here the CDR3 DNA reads TGTGCCAGCATTGATAGACTAGCGGGAATTTTTGAGCAGTACTTC.

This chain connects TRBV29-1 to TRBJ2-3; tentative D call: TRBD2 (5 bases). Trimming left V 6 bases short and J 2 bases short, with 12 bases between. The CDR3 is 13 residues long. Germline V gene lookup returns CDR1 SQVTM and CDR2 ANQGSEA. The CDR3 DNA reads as TGCAGCGTCGAGGGCGGCCACACAGATACGCAGTATTTT. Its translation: CSVEGGHTDTQYF.

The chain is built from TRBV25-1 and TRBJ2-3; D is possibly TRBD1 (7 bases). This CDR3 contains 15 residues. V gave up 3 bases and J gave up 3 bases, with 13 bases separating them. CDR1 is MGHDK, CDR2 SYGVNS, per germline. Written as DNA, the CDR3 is TGTGCCAGCAGTGATGTCCAGGGGGGTACAGATACGCAGTATTTT. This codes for CASSDVQGGTDTQYF. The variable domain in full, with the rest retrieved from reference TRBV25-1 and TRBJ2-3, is EADIYQTPRYLVIGTGKKITLECSQTMGHDKMYWYQQDPGMELHLIHYSYGVNSTEKGDLSSESTVSRIRTEHFPLTLESARPSHTSQYLCASSDVQGGTDTQYFGPGTRLTVL.

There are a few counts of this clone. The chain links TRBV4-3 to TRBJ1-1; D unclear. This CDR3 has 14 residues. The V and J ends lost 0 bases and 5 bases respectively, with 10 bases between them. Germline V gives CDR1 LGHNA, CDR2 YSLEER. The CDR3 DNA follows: TGCGCCAGCAGCCAAGATCACGGGCTTACTGAAGCTTTCTTT. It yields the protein CASSQDHGLTEAFF.

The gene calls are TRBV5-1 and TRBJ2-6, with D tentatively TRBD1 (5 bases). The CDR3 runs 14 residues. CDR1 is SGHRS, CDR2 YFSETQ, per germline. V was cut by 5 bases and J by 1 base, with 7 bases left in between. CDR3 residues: CASRAGSGANVLTF. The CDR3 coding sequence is TGCGCCAGCAGAGCAGGGTCTGGGGCCAACGTCCTGACTTTC.